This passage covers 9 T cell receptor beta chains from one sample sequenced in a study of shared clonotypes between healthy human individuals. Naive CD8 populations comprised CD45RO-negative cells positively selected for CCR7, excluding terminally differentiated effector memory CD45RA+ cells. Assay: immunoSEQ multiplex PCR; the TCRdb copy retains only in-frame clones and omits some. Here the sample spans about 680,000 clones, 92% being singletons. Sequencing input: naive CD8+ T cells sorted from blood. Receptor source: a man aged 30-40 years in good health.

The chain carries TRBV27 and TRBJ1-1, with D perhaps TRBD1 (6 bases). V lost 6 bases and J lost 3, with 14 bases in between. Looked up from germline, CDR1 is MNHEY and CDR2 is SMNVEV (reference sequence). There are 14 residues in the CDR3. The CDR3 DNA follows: TGTGCCAGCAGCCCATACAGGGAGGACACTGAAGCTTTCTTT. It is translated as CASSPYREDTEAFF.

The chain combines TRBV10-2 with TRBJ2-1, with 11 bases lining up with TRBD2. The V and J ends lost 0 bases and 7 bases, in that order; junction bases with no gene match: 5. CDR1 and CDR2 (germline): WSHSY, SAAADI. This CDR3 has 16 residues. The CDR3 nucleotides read TGCGCCAGCAGTGAGTCGAATAGCGGGAGGGTGAATGAGCAGTTCTTC. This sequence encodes CASSESNSGRVNEQFF.

CDR3 in DNA: TGTGCCATCATCCCAGACAGTAGGAACACTGAAGCTTTCTTT. It encodes CAIIPDSRNTEAFF. The gene calls are TRBV10-3 and TRBJ1-1; perhaps TRBD1 as D (5 bases). With 7 bases removed from V and 1 base from J, the gap between germline ends came to 13 bases. The CDR3 runs 14 residues. Germline assignment: CDR1 ENHRY and CDR2 SYGVKD.

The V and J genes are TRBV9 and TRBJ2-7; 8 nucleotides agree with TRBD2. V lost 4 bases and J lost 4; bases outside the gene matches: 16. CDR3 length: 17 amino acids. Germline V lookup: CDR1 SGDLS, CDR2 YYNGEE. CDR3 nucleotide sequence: TGTGCCAGCAGCCCGACGGGGGGAGCGGGAGAATCTTACGAGCAGTACTTC. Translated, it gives CASSPTGGAGESYEQYF.

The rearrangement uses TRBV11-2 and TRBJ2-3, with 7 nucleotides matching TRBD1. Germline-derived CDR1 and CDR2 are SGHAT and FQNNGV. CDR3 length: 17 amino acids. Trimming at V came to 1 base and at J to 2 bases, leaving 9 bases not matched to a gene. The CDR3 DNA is TGTGCCAGCAGCTTAGTGGACAGGCTCTCCAACACAGATACGCAGTATTTT. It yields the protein CASSLVDRLSNTDTQYF.

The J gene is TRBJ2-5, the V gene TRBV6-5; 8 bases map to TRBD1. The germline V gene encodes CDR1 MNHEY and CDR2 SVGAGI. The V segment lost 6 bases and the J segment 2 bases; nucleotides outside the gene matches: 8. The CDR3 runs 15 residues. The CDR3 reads CASRAPDRAQETQYF. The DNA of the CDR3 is TGTGCCAGCAGAGCGCCGGACAGGGCACAAGAGACCCAGTACTTC.

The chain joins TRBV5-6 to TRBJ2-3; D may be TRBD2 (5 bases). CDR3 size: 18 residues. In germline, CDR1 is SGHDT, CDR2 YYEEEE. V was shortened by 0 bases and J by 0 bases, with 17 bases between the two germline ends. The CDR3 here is CASSLGELRRASTDTQYF. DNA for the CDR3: TGTGCCAGCAGCTTGGGGGAGTTGAGACGGGCTAGCACAGATACGCAGTATTTT.

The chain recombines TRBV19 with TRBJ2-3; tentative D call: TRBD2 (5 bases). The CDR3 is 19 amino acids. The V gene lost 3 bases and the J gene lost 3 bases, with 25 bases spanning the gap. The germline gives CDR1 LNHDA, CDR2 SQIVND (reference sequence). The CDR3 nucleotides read TGTGCCAGTAGTATTGAAGGCTGGACTCTGTCGGCTTCGACAGATACGCAGTATTTT. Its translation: CASSIEGWTLSASTDTQYF.

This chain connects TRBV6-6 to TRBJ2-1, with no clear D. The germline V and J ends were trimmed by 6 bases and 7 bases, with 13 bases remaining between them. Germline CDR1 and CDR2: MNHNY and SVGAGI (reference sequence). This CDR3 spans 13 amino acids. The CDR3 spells CASRYREANEQFF. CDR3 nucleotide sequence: TGTGCCAGCAGATACCGCGAGGCGAATGAGCAGTTCTTC.